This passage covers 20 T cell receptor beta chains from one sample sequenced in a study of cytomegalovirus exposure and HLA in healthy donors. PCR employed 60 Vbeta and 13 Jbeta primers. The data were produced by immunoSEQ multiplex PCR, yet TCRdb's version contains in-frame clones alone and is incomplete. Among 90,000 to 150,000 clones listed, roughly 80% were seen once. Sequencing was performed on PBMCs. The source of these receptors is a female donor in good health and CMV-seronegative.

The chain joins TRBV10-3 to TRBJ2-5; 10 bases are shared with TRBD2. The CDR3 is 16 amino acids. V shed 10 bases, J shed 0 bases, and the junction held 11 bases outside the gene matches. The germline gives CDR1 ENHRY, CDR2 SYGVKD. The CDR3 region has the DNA TGTGCCACCACCGGGTATAGCGGGGGGTACCAAGAGACCCAGTACTTC. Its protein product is CATTGYSGGYQETQYF.

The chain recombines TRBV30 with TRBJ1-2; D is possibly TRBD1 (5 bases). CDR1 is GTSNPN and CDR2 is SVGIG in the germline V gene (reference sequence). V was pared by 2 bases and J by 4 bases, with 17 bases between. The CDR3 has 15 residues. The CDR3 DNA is TGTGCCTGGAGTCAGGACAATTTGTTGGGCTATGGCTACACCTTC. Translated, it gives CAWSQDNLLGYGYTF.

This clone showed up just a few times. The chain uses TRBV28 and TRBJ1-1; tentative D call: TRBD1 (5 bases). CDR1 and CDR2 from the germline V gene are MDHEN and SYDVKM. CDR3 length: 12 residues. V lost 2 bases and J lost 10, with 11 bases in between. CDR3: CASSLQQGGAFF. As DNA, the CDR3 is TGTGCCAGCAGTTTACAGCAGGGAGGAGCTTTCTTT.

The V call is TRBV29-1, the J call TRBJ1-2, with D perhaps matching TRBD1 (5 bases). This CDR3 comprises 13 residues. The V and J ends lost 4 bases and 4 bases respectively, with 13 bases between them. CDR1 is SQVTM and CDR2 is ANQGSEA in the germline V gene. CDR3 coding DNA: TGCAGCGTTGGGGGCGGGGAAGGCTATGGCTACACCTTC. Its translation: CSVGGGEGYGYTF.

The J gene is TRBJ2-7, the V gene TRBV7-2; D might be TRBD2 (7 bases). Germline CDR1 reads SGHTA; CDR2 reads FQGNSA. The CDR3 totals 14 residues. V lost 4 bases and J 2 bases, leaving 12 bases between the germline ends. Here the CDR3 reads CASSSGGLTYEQYF. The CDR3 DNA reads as TGTGCCAGCAGCTCCGGGGGGCTGACCTACGAGCAGTACTTC.

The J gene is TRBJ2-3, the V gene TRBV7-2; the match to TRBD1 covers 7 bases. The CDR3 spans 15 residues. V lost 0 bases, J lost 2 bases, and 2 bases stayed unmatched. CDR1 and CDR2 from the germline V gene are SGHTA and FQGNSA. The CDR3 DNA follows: TGTGCCAGCAGCTTAGCCGGGACAGCCACAGATACGCAGTATTTT. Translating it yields CASSLAGTATDTQYF.

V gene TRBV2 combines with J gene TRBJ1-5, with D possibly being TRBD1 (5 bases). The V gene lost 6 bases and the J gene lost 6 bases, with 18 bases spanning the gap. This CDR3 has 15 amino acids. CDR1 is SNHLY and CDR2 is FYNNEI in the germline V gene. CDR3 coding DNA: TGTGCCAGCAGGTCGGGCGGGGGTAAGAGTCAGCCCCAGCATTTT. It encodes CASRSGGGKSQPQHF.

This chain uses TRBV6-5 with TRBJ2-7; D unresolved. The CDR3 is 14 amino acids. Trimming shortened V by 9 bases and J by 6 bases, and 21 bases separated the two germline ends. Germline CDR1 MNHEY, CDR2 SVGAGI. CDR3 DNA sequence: TGTGCCAGTAGAACAACCGAGGAAAGTGGCGAGCAGTACTTC. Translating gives CASRTTEESGEQYF.

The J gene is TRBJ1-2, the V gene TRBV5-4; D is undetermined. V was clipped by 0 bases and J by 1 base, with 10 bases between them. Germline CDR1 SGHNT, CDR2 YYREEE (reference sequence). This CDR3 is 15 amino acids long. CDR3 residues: CASSLADRFNYGYTF. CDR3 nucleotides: TGTGCCAGCAGCTTGGCCGATAGATTTAACTATGGCTACACCTTC.

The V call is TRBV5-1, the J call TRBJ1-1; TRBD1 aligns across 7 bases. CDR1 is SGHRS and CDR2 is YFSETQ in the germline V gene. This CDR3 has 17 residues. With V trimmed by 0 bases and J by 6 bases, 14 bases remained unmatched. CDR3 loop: CASSLGHRGGNTPEAFF. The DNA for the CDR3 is TGCGCCAGCAGCTTGGGGCACAGGGGCGGGAACACACCTGAAGCTTTCTTT.

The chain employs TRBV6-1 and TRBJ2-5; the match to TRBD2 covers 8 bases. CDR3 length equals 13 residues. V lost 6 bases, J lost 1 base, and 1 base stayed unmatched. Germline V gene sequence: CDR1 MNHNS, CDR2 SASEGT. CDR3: CASSAGGQETQYF. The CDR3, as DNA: TGTGCCAGCAGCGCGGGGGGCCAAGAGACCCAGTACTTC.

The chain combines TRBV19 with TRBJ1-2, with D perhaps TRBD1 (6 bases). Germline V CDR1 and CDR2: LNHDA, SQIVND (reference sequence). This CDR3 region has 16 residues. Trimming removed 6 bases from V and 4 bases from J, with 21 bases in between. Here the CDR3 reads CASSIRLQGSSYGYTF. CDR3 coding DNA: TGTGCCAGTAGCATACGTCTCCAGGGGTCTTCCTATGGCTACACCTTC.

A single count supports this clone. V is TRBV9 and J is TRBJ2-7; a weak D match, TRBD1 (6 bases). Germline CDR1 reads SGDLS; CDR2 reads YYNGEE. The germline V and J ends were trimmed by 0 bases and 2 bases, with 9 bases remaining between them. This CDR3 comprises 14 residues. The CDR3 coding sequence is TGTGCCAGCAGCGTAGGGACAGATCCCTACGAGCAGTACTTC. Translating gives CASSVGTDPYEQYF.

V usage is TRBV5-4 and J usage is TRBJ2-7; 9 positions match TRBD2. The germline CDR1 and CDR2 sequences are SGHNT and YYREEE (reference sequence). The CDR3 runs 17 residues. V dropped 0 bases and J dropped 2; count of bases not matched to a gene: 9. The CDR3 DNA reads TGTGCCAGCAGCTTGGTTCCTGGGCTAGCGGGACCCTACGAGCAGTACTTC. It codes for CASSLVPGLAGPYEQYF.

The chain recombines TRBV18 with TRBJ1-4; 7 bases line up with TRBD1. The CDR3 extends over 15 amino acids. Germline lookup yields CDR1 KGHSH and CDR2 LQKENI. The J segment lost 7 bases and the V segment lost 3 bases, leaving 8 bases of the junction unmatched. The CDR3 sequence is CASSPRSGGGEKLFF. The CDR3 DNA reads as TGTGCCAGCTCACCGCGATCAGGGGGAGGTGAAAAACTGTTTTTT.

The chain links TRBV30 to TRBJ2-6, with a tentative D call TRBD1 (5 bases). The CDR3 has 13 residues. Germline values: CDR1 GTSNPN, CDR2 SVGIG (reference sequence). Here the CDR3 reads CAQANSGANVLTF. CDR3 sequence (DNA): TGTGCACAGGCGAACTCTGGGGCCAACGTCCTGACTTTC.

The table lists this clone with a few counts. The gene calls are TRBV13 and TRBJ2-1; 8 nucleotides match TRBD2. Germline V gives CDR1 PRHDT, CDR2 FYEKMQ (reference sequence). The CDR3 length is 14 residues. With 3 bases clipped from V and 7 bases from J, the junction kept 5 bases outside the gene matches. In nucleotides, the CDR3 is TGTGCCAGCAGCTTCGGGGGGGGGCTTAATGAGCAGTTCTTC. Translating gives CASSFGGGLNEQFF.

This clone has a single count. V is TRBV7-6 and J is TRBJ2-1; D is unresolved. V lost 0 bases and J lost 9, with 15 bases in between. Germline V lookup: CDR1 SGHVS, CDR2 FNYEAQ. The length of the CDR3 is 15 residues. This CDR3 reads CASSLAGGAVGEQFF. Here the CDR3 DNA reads TGTGCCAGCAGCTTAGCGGGTGGAGCCGTTGGTGAGCAGTTCTTC.

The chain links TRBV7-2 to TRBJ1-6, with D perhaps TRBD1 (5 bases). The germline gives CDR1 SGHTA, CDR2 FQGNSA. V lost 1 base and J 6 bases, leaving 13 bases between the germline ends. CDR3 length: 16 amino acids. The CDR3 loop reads CASSLVNGHPNSPLHF. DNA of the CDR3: TGTGCCAGCAGCTTAGTTAACGGACACCCTAATTCACCCCTCCACTTT.

DNA for the CDR3: TGTGCCAGCAGTGTCTCGACTAGCGGGGCGAACAATGAGCAGTTCTTC. Its protein is CASSVSTSGANNEQFF. V gene TRBV27 combines with J gene TRBJ2-1; 11 bases are shared with TRBD2. Per the germline V gene, CDR1 is MNHEY and CDR2 is SMNVEV (reference sequence). The ends lost 5 bases at V and 5 bases at J; junction bases unmatched: 8. This CDR3 contains 16 residues.